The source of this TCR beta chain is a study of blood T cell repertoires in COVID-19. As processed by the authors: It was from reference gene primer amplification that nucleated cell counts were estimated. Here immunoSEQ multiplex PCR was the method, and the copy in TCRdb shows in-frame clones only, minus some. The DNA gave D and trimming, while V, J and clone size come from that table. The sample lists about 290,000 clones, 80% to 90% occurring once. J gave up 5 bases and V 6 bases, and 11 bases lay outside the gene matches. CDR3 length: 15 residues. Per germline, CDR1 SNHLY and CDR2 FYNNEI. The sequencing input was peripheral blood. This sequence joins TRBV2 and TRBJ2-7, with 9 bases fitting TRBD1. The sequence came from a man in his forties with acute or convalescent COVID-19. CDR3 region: CASSPPTTGGDEQYF. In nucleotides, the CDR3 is TGTGCCAGCAGCCCTCCGACAACAGGGGGCGACGAGCAGTACTTC.